This T cell receptor beta chain was recorded in a study of blood T cell repertoires in COVID-19. Study overall: Whether acute or convalescent, the COVID-19 samples came from the United States, Italy and Spain. T cells, B-cell-depleted T cells, or PBMCs provided the cDNA or gDNA that served as material.

Method: immunoSEQ multiplex PCR; TCRdb's copy keeps in-frame clones and lacks some. The sample yields roughly 670,000 clones, around 89% seen once. Germline assignment: CDR1 GTSNPN and CDR2 SVGIG (reference sequence). V lost 2 bases, J lost 8 bases, and 20 bases lay in between. The CDR3 sequence is 15 residues long. The sample taken for sequencing was peripheral blood. This receptor was taken from a woman aged 18-29 years with acute or convalescent COVID-19. The V and J genes are TRBV30 and TRBJ2-3; D is possibly TRBD2 (5 bases). The CDR3: CAWSTSLGRGVTQYF. CDR3 nucleotides: TGTGCCTGGAGTACAAGCCTCGGTCGGGGAGTTACGCAGTATTTT.